Listed below are T cell receptor beta chains from one sample, sequenced in a study of blood T cell repertoires in COVID-19. Profiled with immunoSEQ multiplex PCR; TCRdb holds only in-frame clones, not every one. The table records roughly 200,000 clones, approximately 92% of them present only once. Sequenced sample: PBMCs or T cells enriched from blood (not recorded which). Receptor source: a woman in her thirties or forties with acute COVID-19. CDR3s include the opening cysteine and the closing phenylalanine or tryptophan. D genes are given only for firm matches. Clone sizes are given selectively: once, few, many, or a class where the clone is expanded.

cdr3_nt cdr3_aa clone_size v_call d_call j_call
TGTGCCAGCAGCGTAAATAGCGGGAGCTCCTACAATGAGCAGTTCTTC CASSVNSGSSYNEQFF once TRBV7-6 TRBD2 TRBJ2-1
TGTGCCAGCAGGCCTCAGGGGAACCTCTATGGCTACACCTTC CASRPQGNLYGYTF NA TRBV6-2/TRBV6-3 NA TRBJ1-2
TGTGCCAGCAGGGACAGGAATGAAAAACTGTTTTTT CASRDRNEKLFF NA TRBV2 TRBD1 TRBJ1-4
TGTGCCAGCCGCAAGGGAGGGCAGGAACGAGCTTTCTTT CASRKGGQERAFF once TRBV2 NA TRBJ1-1
TGCGCCAGCGGACTGGCAGGGGTAAGCAATCAGCCCCAGCATTTT CASGLAGVSNQPQHF NA TRBV5-1 NA TRBJ1-5
TGCAGCGCGATTACCGGGCGTAAACTAGTTCCGAACACTGAAGCTTTCTTT CSAITGRKLVPNTEAFF NA TRBV29-1 NA TRBJ1-1
TGTGCCAGCAGCCTTAGAGGGAGGGCCTTGGTTTACGAGCAGTACTTC CASSLRGRALVYEQYF NA TRBV14 TRBD2 TRBJ2-7
TGTGCCAGTAGTACCCAGGGGAACGGGGAGCTGTTTTTT CASSTQGNGELFF once TRBV19 NA TRBJ2-2
TGTGCCAGCAGCTTTCGAGGGGGAGGGAATCAGCCCCAGCATTTT CASSFRGGGNQPQHF NA TRBV12-1 NA TRBJ1-5
TGCGCCAGCAGCTACACTAGCGGGGGGGCTAGCACAGATACGCAGTATTTT CASSYTSGGASTDTQYF NA TRBV5-1 TRBD2 TRBJ2-3
TGTGCCAGCAGCTTCGGAGAGAGTGGGGGAGGGGGGCCCCAGCATTTT CASSFGESGGGGPQHF NA TRBV5-5 NA TRBJ1-5